The 21 T cell receptor beta chains below come from one sample, sequenced in a study of regulatory T cells in long-lasting Graves disease. Stated time point: newly diagnosed GD, antithyroid drugs for less than 3 months. From RNA extracted from PBMCs, the TCR library was made. Construction of the TCR beta libraries employed iRepertoire HTBI primers in conjunction with Arm-PCR of CDR3 regions. TCRdb recomputed calls from the multiplex PCR reads with MiXCR, one row per CDR3 protein. This sample has fewer than 450,000 distinct CDR3 sequences, with around 16% found just once. These data also featured in a second study, about T cells in Graves' hyperthyroidism and ophthalmopathy.

Sequenced here: peripheral blood mononuclear cells (PBMCs), sampled at new diagnosis, from a patient treated with antithyroid drugs. All receptors come from a woman in her thirties or forties with Graves disease.

Ten or more counts support this clonotype. The chain links TRBV11-3 to TRBJ2-7; 7 bases are a match to TRBD2. Germline V lookup: CDR1 SGHNT, CDR2 YENEEA. CDR3 length: 12 amino acids. V dropped 3 bases and J dropped 7; count of bases not matched to a gene: 3. Here the CDR3 DNA reads TGTGCCAGCAGCTTTGGACTAGTTGAGCAGTACTTC. The encoded protein is CASSFGLVEQYF.

This chain connects TRBV11-2 to TRBJ2-1; TRBD2 is a possible D gene (6 bases). This CDR3 is built from 16 residues. V was shortened by 5 bases and J by 6 bases, with 20 bases between the two germline ends. Germline V gene data show CDR1 as SGHAT and CDR2 as FQNNGV. The chain's CDR3 is CASSPPRGEDINEQFF. DNA of the CDR3: TGTGCCAGCAGCCCCCCAAGAGGGGAGGACATCAATGAGCAGTTCTTC. Looking up the rest from reference TRBV11-2 and TRBJ2-1 gives the full variable domain: EAGVAQSPRYKIIEKRQSVAFWCNPISGHATLYWYQQILGQGPKLLIQFQNNGVVDDSQLPKDRFSAERLKGVDSTLKIQPAKLEDSAVYLCASSPPRGEDINEQFFGPGTRLTVL.

This chain uses TRBV9 with TRBJ2-7, with D possibly being TRBD2 (6 bases). Trimming stripped 3 bases from V and 5 bases from J, with 15 bases between. The V gene's germline CDR1 is SGDLS and CDR2 YYNGEE. CDR3 size: 14 residues. CDR3 amino acids: CASSENAGSHEQYF. The CDR3 coding sequence is TGTGCCAGCAGCGAGAACGCGGGGTCCCACGAGCAGTACTTC.

The chain uses TRBV7-9 and TRBJ1-4; D might be TRBD1 (5 bases). The germline V gene encodes CDR1 SEHNR and CDR2 FQNEAQ (reference sequence). The CDR3 sequence is 15 residues long. Trimming left V 4 bases short and J 12 bases short, with 21 bases between. The CDR3 bases are TGTGCCAGCAGCTCCACCGGCGGGGGTTTGGGTGAACTGTTTTTT. It specifies CASSSTGGGLGELFF. Drawing the rest from reference TRBV7-9 and TRBJ1-4, the complete variable domain is DTGVSQNPRHKITKRGQNVTFRCDPISEHNRLYWYRQTLGQGPEFLTYFQNEAQLEKSRLLSDRFSAERPKGSFSTLEIQRTEQGDSAMYLCASSSTGGGLGELFFGSGTQLSVL.

This clonotype appeared once. A clone one base away is much larger, so this may be a read error. This rearrangement joins TRBV10-2 to TRBJ2-7; either TRBD1 or TRBD2 may fit D (5 bases each). The V gene's germline CDR1 is WSHSY and CDR2 SAAADI. The CDR3 is made up of 12 amino acids. For the CDR3, the DNA is TGCGGCACCGACAACTTGGGGGAGTTTAAGTACTTC. This gives the protein CGTDNLGEFKYF.

This clonotype was found a few times. J is TRBJ2-7 and V is TRBV29-1; D remains unclear. V shed 4 bases and J shed 0 bases, with 10 bases lying between them. The germline gives CDR1 SQVTM, CDR2 ANQGSEA. The CDR3 loop spans 13 amino acids. This CDR3 is CSVGGLSSYEQYF. The CDR3 DNA reads TGCAGCGTTGGAGGTCTGTCCTCCTACGAGCAGTACTTC.

This clonotype has a count of ten or more. This chain connects TRBV7-2 to TRBJ2-4; D remains ambiguous. The CDR3 has 14 amino acids. V lost 5 bases and J lost 7, with 15 bases in between. The germline V gene has CDR1 SGHTA and CDR2 FQGNSA. CDR3 sequence reads: CASSPQTWVNIQYF. In nucleotides, the CDR3 is TGTGCCAGCAGCCCCCAGACTTGGGTTAACATTCAGTACTTC.

The table lists this clonotype with many counts. CDR3 bases: TGTGCCAGCACCGAGGGAGTCGTCACTGACTCTTCTGGGGCCAACGTCCTGACTTTC. It translates to CASTEGVVTDSSGANVLTF. This chain uses TRBV12-3 or TRBV12-4 with TRBJ2-6; possibly TRBD2 for D (5 bases). The CDR3 extends over 19 amino acids. Trimming cost V 7 bases and J 1 base, with 23 bases left between them.

This clonotype was observed many times. This chain uses TRBV12-3 or TRBV12-4 with TRBJ1-1; 7 positions match TRBD1. Germline trimming cut 5 bases from V and 2 bases from J; bases unmatched to any gene: 8. This CDR3 spans 15 amino acids. The CDR3 bases are TGTGCCAGCAGTCGTATTGGGACAGCCAACACTGAAGCTTTCTTT. Translated, it gives CASSRIGTANTEAFF.

V and J are TRBV30 and TRBJ2-7; 12 positions agree with TRBD2. The CDR3 has 14 residues. V shed 1 base, J shed 2 bases, and the junction held 0 bases outside the gene matches. Per germline, CDR1 GTSNPN and CDR2 SVGIG (reference sequence). The CDR3 DNA sequence: TGTGCCTGGAGTGGGACTAGCGGGGCCTACGAGCAGTACTTC. It yields the protein CAWSGTSGAYEQYF.

This chain connects TRBV11-2 to TRBJ2-7; no clear D. V was cut by 1 base and J by 0 bases, with 7 bases left in between. The CDR3 runs to 14 residues. CDR1 SGHAT and CDR2 FQNNGV come from the germline V gene. CDR3 bases: TGTGCCAGCAGCTTAGCCGCGGACTCCTACGAGCAGTACTTC. Protein: CASSLAADSYEQYF.

This rearrangement joins TRBV4-3 to TRBJ1-5, with no clear D. The germline gives CDR1 LGHNA, CDR2 YSLEER. Trimming stripped 4 bases from V and 1 base from J, with 8 bases between. The CDR3 is 14 amino acids. CDR3 DNA: TGCGCCAGCAGCCCCACCTTAAGCAATCAGCCCCAGCATTTT. It encodes CASSPTLSNQPQHF.

This clonotype was observed many times. This chain uses TRBV29-1 with TRBJ1-1, with D unresolved. CDR1 and CDR2 from the germline V gene are SQVTM and ANQGSEA. The CDR3 has 12 residues. Trimming shortened V by 4 bases and J by 4 bases, and 10 bases separated the two germline ends. The DNA of the CDR3 is TGCAGCGTTGCAGGAATAGGCACTGAAGCTTTCTTT. Residues: CSVAGIGTEAFF.

At least ten counts were recorded for this clonotype. V is TRBV28 and J is TRBJ1-2; 7 nucleotides match TRBD1. Germline trimming cut 6 bases from V and 2 bases from J; bases unmatched to any gene: 6. The CDR3 is 14 amino acids. CDR1 and CDR2 from the germline V gene are MDHEN and SYDVKM. The CDR3 here is CASSRTGVNYGYTF. In nucleotides, the CDR3 is TGTGCCAGCAGCCGAACAGGGGTAAACTATGGCTACACCTTC.

This clonotype was seen more than once but under ten times. V and J are TRBV30 and TRBJ1-3; D may be TRBD1 (5 bases). Germline CDR1 reads GTSNPN; CDR2 reads SVGIG (reference sequence). The V and J ends lost 2 bases and 2 bases respectively, with 10 bases between them. CDR3 size: 14 residues. The CDR3 loop is CAWSIPGTGNTIYF. In DNA form, the CDR3 reads TGTGCCTGGAGTATACCAGGGACTGGAAACACCATATATTTT.

This clonotype was detected a few times. The chain has TRBV5-4 and TRBJ2-1, with TRBD2 as a possible D gene (6 bases). The CDR3 totals 14 residues. V lost 7 bases to trimming and J lost 8 bases, with 19 bases between them. Germline V gene data show CDR1 as SGHNT and CDR2 as YYREEE (reference sequence). The CDR3 spells CASAKWPSVYEQFF. As DNA, the CDR3 is TGTGCCAGCGCAAAGTGGCCTAGCGTGTATGAGCAGTTCTTC.

This clonotype showed up many times. This chain uses TRBV6-2 or TRBV6-3 with TRBJ1-1; possibly TRBD1 for D (5 bases). V was cut by 5 bases and J by 8 bases, with 15 bases left in between. Germline loops: CDR1 MNHEY, CDR2 SVGEGT. The CDR3 loop spans 13 amino acids. The CDR3 loop reads CASSRDRQAEAFF. The CDR3 DNA sequence: TGTGCCAGCAGTCGGGACCGCCAGGCAGAAGCTTTCTTT.

With regard to this clonotype: One base away lies a much larger clone, so this may be a sequencing read error. The chain is built from TRBV13 and TRBJ2-7; 7 bases fit TRBD2. The CDR3 is 14 residues long. Germline trimming cut 4 bases from V and 7 bases from J; bases unmatched to any gene: 10. CDR1 and CDR2 (germline): PRHDT, FYEKMQ (reference sequence). The CDR3 loop reads CASSWVRGVQEQYF. The DNA of the CDR3 is TGTGCCAGCAGCTGGGTACGGGGGGTTCAAGAGCAGTACTTC.

This chain links TRBV20-1 with TRBJ2-7; 9 positions match TRBD2. CDR1 DFQATT and CDR2 SNEGSKA come from the germline V gene (reference sequence). The CDR3 is made up of 15 amino acids. The J segment lost 2 bases and the V segment lost 0 bases, leaving 5 bases of the junction unmatched. The CDR3 coding sequence is TGCAGTGCTAGAGAGGTAGCGGGGGCTGCCTACGAGCAGTACTTC. Encoded protein: CSAREVAGAAYEQYF.

There are many counts of this clonotype. The genes are TRBV29-1 and TRBJ2-5, with TRBD1 identical over 7 bases. The germline V gene encodes CDR1 SQVTM and CDR2 ANQGSEA. With V trimmed by 2 bases and J by 11 bases, 17 bases remained unmatched. There are 15 residues in the CDR3. This CDR3 is CSVEPPGGAAPLQYF. As DNA, the CDR3 is TGCAGCGTTGAACCCCCAGGGGGTGCGGCCCCTCTGCAGTACTTC.

This clonotype was observed a handful of times. CDR3 DNA sequence: TGCAGTGCTCCCCTCTCTGCGGAGACCCAGTACTTC. This gives the protein CSAPLSAETQYF. The rearrangement links TRBV20-1 to TRBJ2-5; D is undetermined. This CDR3 has 12 residues. Trimming removed 5 bases at V and 5 bases at J, with 12 bases between. CDR1 is DFQATT and CDR2 is SNEGSKA in the germline V gene (reference sequence).